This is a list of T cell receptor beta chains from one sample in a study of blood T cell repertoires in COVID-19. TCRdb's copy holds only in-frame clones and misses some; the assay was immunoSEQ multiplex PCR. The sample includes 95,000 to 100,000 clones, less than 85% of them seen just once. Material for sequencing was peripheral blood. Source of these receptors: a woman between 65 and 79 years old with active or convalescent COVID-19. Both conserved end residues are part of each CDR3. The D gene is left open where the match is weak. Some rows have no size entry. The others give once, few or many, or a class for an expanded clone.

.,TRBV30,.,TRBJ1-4,TGTGCCTGGAGTGCGGGGATTCGTGAAAAACTGTTTTTT,CAWSAGIREKLFF
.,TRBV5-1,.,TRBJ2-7,TGCGCCAGCAGCTTGGCGGGGACAATTTACGAGCAGTACTTC,CASSLAGTIYEQYF
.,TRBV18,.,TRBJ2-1,TGTGCCAGCTCACCGGGACAAGACAATGAGCAGTTCTTC,CASSPGQDNEQFF
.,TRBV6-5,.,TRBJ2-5,TGTGCCAGCAGTTACGACCGGAGCCAAGAGACCCAGTACTTC,CASSYDRSQETQYF
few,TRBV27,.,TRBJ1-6,TGTGCCAGCAGTTTAAGTAATAGTTCACCCCTCCACTTT,CASSLSNSSPLHF
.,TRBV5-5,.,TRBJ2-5,TGTGCCACCGCCCAGAAGGCTAGCGTCAGATCAGAGACCCAGTACTTC,CATAQKASVRSETQYF
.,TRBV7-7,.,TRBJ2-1,TGTGCTAGCAGCCCCCGGAGGCGGCAGAGCTCCTACAATGAGCAGTTCTTC,CASSPRRRQSSYNEQFF
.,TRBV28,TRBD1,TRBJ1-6,TGTGCCAGCAGTCCCACGGGGGGACAGGGGTTCTCCTATAATTCACCCCTCCACTTT,CASSPTGGQGFSYNSPLHF
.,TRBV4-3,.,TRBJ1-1,TGCGCCAGCAGCCAAGATGAGGGTGACGAGAACACTGAAGCTTTCTTT,CASSQDEGDENTEAFF
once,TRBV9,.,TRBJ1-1,TGTGCCAGCAGCGTAGACCGGACTAACACTGAAGCTTTCTTT,CASSVDRTNTEAFF
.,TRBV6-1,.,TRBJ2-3,TGTGCCAGCAGTGAAGGGCCAGACTCAGATACGCAGTATTTT,CASSEGPDSDTQYF
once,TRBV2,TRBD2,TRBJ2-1,TGTGCCAGCAGTGAAATAGCGGGAGGATACAATGAGCAGTTCTTC,CASSEIAGGYNEQFF
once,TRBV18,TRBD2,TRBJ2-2,TGTGCCAGCTCACTAGCGGGGGCGATCACCGGGGAGCTGTTTTTT,CASSLAGAITGELFF
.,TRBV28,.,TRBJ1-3,TGTGCCAGCAGTTCACAGGGTCTATCTGGAAACACCATATATTTT,CASSSQGLSGNTIYF
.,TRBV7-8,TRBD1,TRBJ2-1,TGTGCCAGCAGCTTCCAACCGACAGGGAGCTCCTACAATGAGCAGTTCTTC,CASSFQPTGSSYNEQFF
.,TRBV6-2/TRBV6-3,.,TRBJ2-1,TGTGCCAGTAGTCAGGGGTATGAGCAGTTCTTC,CASSQGYEQFF
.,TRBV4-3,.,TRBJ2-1,TGCGCCAGCAGCCAAGTTGTGAGGTCTTACAATGAGCAGTTCTTC,CASSQVVRSYNEQFF
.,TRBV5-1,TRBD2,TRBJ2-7,TGCGCCAGCAGCTTGGGGACTAGCGGGAGGGCCGGAAGCGAGCAGTACTTC,CASSLGTSGRAGSEQYF
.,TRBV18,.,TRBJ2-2,TGTGCCAGCTCACCCCCAAGCGGGACACCAGCCAACACCGGGGAGCTGTTTTTT,CASSPPSGTPANTGELFF
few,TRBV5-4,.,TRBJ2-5,TGTGCCAGCAGCTTAGGTCGGGATCAAGAGACCCAGTACTTC,CASSLGRDQETQYF
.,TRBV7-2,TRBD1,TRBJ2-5,TGTGCCAGCAGCGCAACAGGGGCACAAGAGACCCAGTACTTC,CASSATGAQETQYF
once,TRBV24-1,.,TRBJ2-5,TGTGCCACCAGTGGCGGCCAGGAGACCCAGTACTTC,CATSGGQETQYF
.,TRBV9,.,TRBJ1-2,TGTGCCAGCAGCGTGGAAGGGGGAGCTGGCTACACCTTC,CASSVEGGAGYTF
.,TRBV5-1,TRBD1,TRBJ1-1,TGCGCCAGCAATTTATTTGGACAGGAGAACACTGAAGCTTTCTTT,CASNLFGQENTEAFF
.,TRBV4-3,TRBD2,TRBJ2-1,TGCGCCAGCAGCCAAGAATCCCCGACTAGCGGGAGGTCTTCAGGCTACAATGAGCAGTTCTTC,CASSQESPTSGRSSGYNEQFF
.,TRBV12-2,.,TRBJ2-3,TGTGCAACCCGCTCATGCCGGGACAGGGGAGGCCCCGCAGATACGCAGTATTTT,CATRSCRDRGGPADTQYF
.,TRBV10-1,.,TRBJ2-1,TGCGCCAGCAGTGAGCCTGGGACTCCTAATGAGCAGTTCTTC,CASSEPGTPNEQFF
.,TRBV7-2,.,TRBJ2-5,TGTGCCAGCAGCTTAGTCCCCAGGCAAGAGACCCAGTACTTC,CASSLVPRQETQYF
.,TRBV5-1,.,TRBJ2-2,TGCGCCAGCAGCCCGGACACCAACACCGGGGAGCTGTTTTTT,CASSPDTNTGELFF
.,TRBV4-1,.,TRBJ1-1,TGCGCCAGCAGCCGGACACCGAACACTGAAGCTTTCTTT,CASSRTPNTEAFF
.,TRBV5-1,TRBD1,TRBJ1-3,TGCGCCAGCAGGCCCGGGACAGATTCTGGAAACACCATATATTTT,CASRPGTDSGNTIYF
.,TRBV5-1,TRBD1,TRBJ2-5,TGCGCCAGCAAGGACATGACAGGGCACGAAGAGACCCAGTACTTC,CASKDMTGHEETQYF
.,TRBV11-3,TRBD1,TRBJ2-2,TGTGCCAGCAGCTTTTCGGGACAGGTGAACACCGGGGAGCTGTTTTTT,CASSFSGQVNTGELFF
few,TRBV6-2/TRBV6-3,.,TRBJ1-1,TGTGCCAGCAGTTACTGGCGTACGGGGAATCCTGAAGCTTTCTTT,CASSYWRTGNPEAFF
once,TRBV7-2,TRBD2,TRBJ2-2,TGTGCCAGCAGCCCCGGGAGGCTCCGTGGCACCGGGGAGCTGTTTTTT,CASSPGRLRGTGELFF
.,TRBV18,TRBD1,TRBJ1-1,TGTGCCAGCTCACCGAAGGACAGGGCTCGCACTGAAGCTTTCTTT,CASSPKDRARTEAFF
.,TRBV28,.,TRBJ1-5,TGTGCCAGCAGCGCCAGTCTTAAGCCCCAGCATTTT,CASSASLKPQHF
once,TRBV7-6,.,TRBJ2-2,TGTGCCAGCAGCTTATTTCCGGGAAACACCGGGGAGCTGTTTTTT,CASSLFPGNTGELFF
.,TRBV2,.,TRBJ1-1,TGTGCCAGCAGTGAAGGAAGCGGGACTGAAGCTTTCTTT,CASSEGSGTEAFF
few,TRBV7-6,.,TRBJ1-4,TGTGCCAGCAGCACCAGGGGTTCAGCTAATGAAAAACTGTTTTTT,CASSTRGSANEKLFF
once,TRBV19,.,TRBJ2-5,TGTGCCAGTAGAAGATCAGGCCAAGAGACCCAGTACTTC,CASRRSGQETQYF
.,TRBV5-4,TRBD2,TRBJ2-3,TGTGCCAGCAGCTTGGGGGGGGCCGGGACTAGCAGATTCACAGATACGCAGTATTTT,CASSLGGAGTSRFTDTQYF
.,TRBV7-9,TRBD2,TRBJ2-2,TGTGCCAGCAGCTTACGCGCTAGCGGGAGGGCTACCGGGGAGCTGTTTTTT,CASSLRASGRATGELFF
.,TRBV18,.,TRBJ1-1,TGTGCCAGCTCTCCGACAAGTAGGACTGAAGCTTTCTTT,CASSPTSRTEAFF
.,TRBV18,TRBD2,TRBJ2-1,TGTGCCAGCTCACCGTCGACTAGCGGGAGTATTATTGAGCAGTTCTTC,CASSPSTSGSIIEQFF
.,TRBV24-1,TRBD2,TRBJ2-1,TGTGCCACCAGTGATAAGGGACTAGCGAGGGGCAATGAGCAGTTCTTC,CATSDKGLARGNEQFF
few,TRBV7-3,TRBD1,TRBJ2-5,TGTGCCAGCATCGGGACAGGGGAGTACCAAGAGACCCAGTACTTC,CASIGTGEYQETQYF
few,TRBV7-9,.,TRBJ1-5,TGTGCCAGCAGCCCAGGGTCAGGGGTGAATCAGCCCCAGCATTTT,CASSPGSGVNQPQHF
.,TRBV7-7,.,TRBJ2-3,TGTGCTAGCAGCCCCCAACTACACTCCACAGATACGCAGTATTTT,CASSPQLHSTDTQYF
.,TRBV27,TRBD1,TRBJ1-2,TGTGCCAGCAGTTCAGGACAGGGATACTATGGCTACACCTTC,CASSSGQGYYGYTF
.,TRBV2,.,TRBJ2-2,TGTGCCAGCACCTCCCAGGTTAACACCGGGGAGCTGTTTTTT,CASTSQVNTGELFF
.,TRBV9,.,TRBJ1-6,TGTGCCAGCAGCGTAGATCGAACGGCGGGTTCACCCCTCCACTTT,CASSVDRTAGSPLHF